The clone carrying this TCR beta chain was seen many times. Its antigen is still unknown. The source of the sample is a study of spatial heterogeneity in lung cancer. Looking at the study overall: Donors were over 70 untreated early-stage non-small cell lung cancer patients. Fewer alpha-chain than beta-chain sequences were consistently detected. Notes on the study in general: More often at tumor resection than at routine follow-up, ubiquitous expanded tumor TCRs were detected in the blood.

In the library, each TCR cDNA molecule bore its own unique molecular identifier. Each CDR3 protein gets one entry after TCRdb re-called the 5' RACE reads with MiXCR. Of roughly 26,000 distinct CDR3 sequences in the sample, 5% to 6% were seen once. The time point is: blood at routine non-recurrence follow-up after resection. Material for sequencing was whole RNA from tumor, nontumor lung or frozen PBMC, left unsorted. Per germline, CDR1 SEHNR and CDR2 FQNEAQ (reference sequence). The CDR3 runs to 14 residues. Trimming removed 1 base from V and 10 bases from J, with 11 bases in between. The sample was PBMCs, taken at follow-up. The clonotype comes from a male donor with early-stage non-small cell lung cancer. The V call is TRBV7-9, the J call TRBJ1-6, with a weak D call TRBD1 (5 bases). CDR3 DNA sequence: TGTGCCAGCAGCTTAGACGCGGGGGGGTCACCCCTCCACTTT. Amino acid sequence: CASSLDAGGSPLHF. The variable domain in full, with the rest retrieved from reference TRBV7-9 and TRBJ1-6, is DTGVSQNPRHKITKRGQNVTFRCDPISEHNRLYWYRQTLGQGPEFLTYFQNEAQLEKSRLLSDRFSAERPKGSFSTLEIQRTEQGDSAMYLCASSLDAGGSPLHFGNGTRLTVT.